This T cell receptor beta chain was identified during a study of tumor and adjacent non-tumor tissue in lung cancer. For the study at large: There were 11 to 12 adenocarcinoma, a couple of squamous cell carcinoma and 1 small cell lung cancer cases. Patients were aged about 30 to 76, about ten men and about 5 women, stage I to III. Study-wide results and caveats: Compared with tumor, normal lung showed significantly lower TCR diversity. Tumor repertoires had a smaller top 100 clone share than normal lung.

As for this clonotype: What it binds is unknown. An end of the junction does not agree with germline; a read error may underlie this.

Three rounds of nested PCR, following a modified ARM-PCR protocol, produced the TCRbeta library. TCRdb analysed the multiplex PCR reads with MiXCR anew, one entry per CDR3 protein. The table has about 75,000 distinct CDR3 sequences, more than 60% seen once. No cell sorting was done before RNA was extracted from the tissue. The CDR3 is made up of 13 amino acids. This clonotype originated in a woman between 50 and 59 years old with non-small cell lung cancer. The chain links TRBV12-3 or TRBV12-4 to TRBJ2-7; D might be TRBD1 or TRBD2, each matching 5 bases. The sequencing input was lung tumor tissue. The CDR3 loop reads CTSSFHGDHEQYF. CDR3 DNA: TGTACCAGCAGTTTCCACGGGGACCACGAGCAGTACTTC.